Presented here are 23 T cell receptor beta chains from one specimen sequenced in a study of cytomegalovirus exposure and HLA in healthy donors. In the PCR, 60 Vbeta and 13 Jbeta primers were used. Here immunoSEQ multiplex PCR was the method, and the copy in TCRdb shows in-frame clones only, minus some. The sample holds around 53,000 clones. The sequencing sample was made of PBMCs. The receptors derive from a male donor in good health and CMV-seropositive.

The V gene is TRBV6-6, the J gene TRBJ1-1, with 7 bases fitting TRBD1. The germline CDR1 and CDR2 sequences are MNHNY and SVGAGI (reference sequence). CDR3 length: 13 residues. The V and J ends lost 4 bases and 8 bases, in that order; junction bases with no gene match: 7. As DNA, the CDR3 is TGTGCCAGCAGTTCCCACAGGGGTTCCGAAGCTTTCTTT. Translated: CASSSHRGSEAFF.

As to this clone: The germline gene is not matched at one end of the junction; a read error may be the cause. In the same sample, other DNA sequences code for this CDR3. The chain employs TRBV7-6 and TRBJ2-6; tentative D call: TRBD1 (6 bases). Germline assignment: CDR1 SGHVS and CDR2 FNYEAQ. The CDR3 contains 21 residues. The chain's CDR3 is CASSLYGASMTGNSGANVLTF. CDR3 in DNA: TGTGCCAGCAGCCTATATGGCGCGTCCATGACAGGCAACTCTGGGGCCAACGTCTTGACTTTC.

The chain links TRBV7-3 to TRBJ2-5, with 7 positions matching TRBD2. This CDR3 contains 15 residues. Germline trimming cut 3 bases from V and 5 bases from J; bases unmatched to any gene: 9. Germline CDR1 is SGHTA and CDR2 is FQGTGA. CDR3 sequence reads: CASSLGGGTGETQYF. In DNA form, the CDR3 reads TGTGCCAGCAGCTTGGGGGGGGGTACCGGGGAGACCCAGTACTTC.

The chain combines TRBV7-9 with TRBJ2-7; D may be TRBD1 (6 bases). The V gene lost 4 bases and the J gene lost 7 bases, with 14 bases spanning the gap. There are 13 residues in the CDR3. In germline, CDR1 is SEHNR, CDR2 FQNEAQ (reference sequence). The CDR3 sequence: CASSSAGEREQYF. In DNA form, the CDR3 reads TGTGCCAGCAGCTCGGCAGGGGAGAGGGAGCAGTACTTC.

V usage is TRBV2 and J usage is TRBJ2-7; D is ambiguous. The germline gives CDR1 SNHLY, CDR2 FYNNEI. V dropped 4 bases and J dropped 3 bases, with 10 bases sitting between them. This CDR3 contains 13 residues. CDR3 sequence reads: CASSGLSGYEQYF. CDR3 nucleotide sequence: TGTGCCAGCAGTGGTTTATCCGGCTACGAGCAGTACTTC.

The CDR3 here is CASSSRTGPDTQYF. DNA for the CDR3: TGTGCCAGCAGCTCCCGGACTGGACCAGATACGCAGTATTTT. The V and J genes are TRBV5-4 and TRBJ2-3; D perhaps matches TRBD2 (5 bases). The CDR3 sequence is 14 residues long. V lost 3 bases and J lost 4, with 12 bases in between. Germline lookup yields CDR1 SGHNT and CDR2 YYREEE (reference sequence).

The J gene is TRBJ1-5, the V gene TRBV28; 12 bases map to TRBD1. Germline CDR1 reads MDHEN; CDR2 reads SYDVKM. There are 15 residues in the CDR3. Trimming took 2 bases from V and 5 from J; bases not matched to a gene: 1. The CDR3 spells CASSLGTGGYQPQHF. The CDR3 DNA reads as TGTGCCAGCAGTTTAGGGACAGGGGGCTATCAGCCCCAGCATTTT.

The rearrangement joins TRBV11-2 to TRBJ2-7, with 8 bases matching TRBD1. The CDR3 loop spans 14 amino acids. Unmatched junction bases numbered 1, after V lost 1 base and J lost 2 bases. Per germline, CDR1 SGHAT and CDR2 FQNNGV. Written as DNA, the CDR3 is TGTGCCAGCAGCTTAGGGACAGGGCCCTACGAGCAGTACTTC. Protein sequence: CASSLGTGPYEQYF.

In the case of this clone: At one end, the junction sequence differs from germline, possibly due to a read error. The chain uses TRBV5-1 and TRBJ1-4; a weak D match, TRBD1 (6 bases). Germline-derived CDR1 and CDR2 are SGHRS and YFSETQ. This CDR3 spans 15 amino acids. CDR3 in DNA: TGCGCCAGCAACTTGGAGCCGGGACATCATGAAAAACTGTTTTTT. Translated, it gives CASNLEPGHHEKLFF.

The rearrangement uses TRBV5-6 and TRBJ2-3; 7 bases are shared with TRBD2. The ends lost 0 bases at V and 5 bases at J; junction bases unmatched: 3. This CDR3 region has 14 residues. Looked up from germline, CDR1 is SGHDT and CDR2 is YYEEEE. The CDR3 DNA follows: TGTGCCAGCAGCTTGGGACTAGCAGGAGATACGCAGTATTTT. This codes for CASSLGLAGDTQYF.

The gene calls are TRBV4-2 and TRBJ2-1; D not resolved. Germline V gene sequence: CDR1 LGHNA, CDR2 YNFKEQ. Deletions cut 0 bases from V and 2 bases from J, with 20 bases between. This CDR3 has 19 amino acids. The CDR3 spells CASSQEFLPTFPTYNEQFF. Written as DNA, the CDR3 is TGTGCCAGCAGCCAAGAGTTTCTCCCAACTTTTCCCACCTACAATGAGCAGTTCTTC.

V gene TRBV7-8 combines with J gene TRBJ2-7, with 14 bases identical to TRBD2. V was pared by 5 bases and J by 2 bases, with 5 bases of the junction left unmatched. The CDR3 is made up of 16 amino acids. The germline V gene encodes CDR1 SGHVS and CDR2 FQNEAQ. The CDR3, as DNA: TGTGCCAGCAGCCTCCTGGGACTAGCGGGGGCCTACGAGCAGTACTTC. Encoded protein: CASSLLGLAGAYEQYF.

The rearrangement uses TRBV7-3 and TRBJ1-1; no clear D gene. Looked up from germline, CDR1 is SGHTA and CDR2 is FQGTGA. Between the trimmed V and J ends, which lost 4 bases and 4 bases, there was a span of 7 bases. The CDR3 length is 12 residues. CDR3 bases: TGTGCCAGCAGCTACACCTCCACTGAAGCTTTCTTT. Amino acids: CASSYTSTEAFF.

The V gene is TRBV6-5, the J gene TRBJ2-5; 8 positions agree with TRBD1. The DNA end favors TRBJ2-7, so the J call may be wrong. The CDR3 totals 16 residues. The germline CDR1 and CDR2 sequences are MNHEY and SVGAGI. The CDR3 DNA reads TGTGCCAGCAGTTACTCGGCGGGACAGGAGAACTACGAGCAGTACTTC. Encoded protein: CASSYSAGQENYEQYF.

For this clone: Distinct nucleotide sequences in the sample also encode this CDR3. This chain connects TRBV5-1 to TRBJ2-5; TRBD2 is a possible D gene (5 bases). The V gene's germline CDR1 is SGHRS and CDR2 YFSETQ. CDR3 size: 13 residues. Trimming took 2 bases from V and 2 from J, leaving 7 bases between them. For the CDR3, the DNA is TGCGCCAGCAGCTTAGGGAGTCAAGAGACCCAGTACTTC. Translating it yields CASSLGSQETQYF.

The chain carries TRBV6-1 and TRBJ1-3; unclear D gene. Germline V gene sequence: CDR1 MNHNS, CDR2 SASEGT. CDR3 length equals 15 residues. Trimming took 4 bases from V and 0 from J, leaving 10 bases between them. The CDR3, as DNA: TGTGCCAGCAGTGGGTACGGGATCTCTGGAAACACCATATATTTT. This codes for CASSGYGISGNTIYF.

This chain links TRBV7-9 with TRBJ2-5, with 7 nucleotides matching TRBD1. Germline V gives CDR1 SEHNR, CDR2 FQNEAQ (reference sequence). The CDR3 extends over 15 amino acids. J gave up 4 bases and V 5 bases, and 10 bases lay outside the gene matches. CDR3 bases: TGTGCCAGCAGCCACCGACAGGGCTCGGGAGAGACCCAGTACTTC. Its translation: CASSHRQGSGETQYF.

The chain uses TRBV7-3 and TRBJ1-1; no clear D. Germline CDR1 is SGHTA and CDR2 is FQGTGA. Trimming stripped 6 bases from V and 0 bases from J, with 8 bases between. The CDR3 has 13 amino acids. CDR3 DNA sequence: TGTGCCAGCAGTCCCAACATGAACACTGAAGCTTTCTTT. This sequence encodes CASSPNMNTEAFF.

The gene calls are TRBV4-1 and TRBJ1-6, with D possibly matching TRBD1 (5 bases). CDR3 length: 15 residues. V lost 1 base and J lost 6, with 10 bases in between. The germline gives CDR1 MGHRA, CDR2 YSYEKL. The CDR3 bases are TGCGCCAGCAGCCAAGCAGGACAAGGTAATTCACCCCTCCACTTT. As protein: CASSQAGQGNSPLHF.

This chain links TRBV28 with TRBJ2-2, with 7 bases lining up with TRBD1. J was trimmed by 3 bases and V by 6 bases; bases with no gene match: 7. The germline gives CDR1 MDHEN, CDR2 SYDVKM. The CDR3 spans 15 residues. CDR3 sequence reads: CASREGGWDTGELFF. Written as DNA, the CDR3 is TGTGCCAGCAGGGAAGGGGGCTGGGACACCGGGGAGCTGTTTTTT. Together with reference TRBV28 and TRBJ2-2, the CDR3 gives the full variable domain: DVKVTQSSRYLVKRTGEKVFLECVQDMDHENMFWYRQDPGLGLRLIYFSYDVKMKEKGDIPEGYSVSREKKERFSLILESASTNQTSMYLCASREGGWDTGELFFGEGSRLTVL.

The CDR3 sequence: CASSVDRAGYEQYF. In DNA form, the CDR3 reads TGTGCCAGCAGCGTCGACAGGGCGGGATACGAGCAGTACTTC. The chain carries TRBV9 and TRBJ2-7, with D possibly matching TRBD1 (7 bases). V shed 2 bases and J shed 4 bases, with 13 bases lying between them. This CDR3 contains 14 residues. The germline CDR1 and CDR2 sequences are SGDLS and YYNGEE.

As to this clone: This CDR3 is also generated by other DNA sequences in the sample. The chain carries TRBV29-1 and TRBJ2-7; a possible D gene is TRBD2 (6 bases). The CDR3 runs 11 residues. Trimming shortened V by 6 bases and J by 2 bases, and 8 bases separated the two germline ends. Germline V gene data show CDR1 as SQVTM and CDR2 as ANQGSEA. The CDR3 loop is CSVGGAYEQYF. The CDR3 region has the DNA TGCAGCGTCGGAGGGGCCTACGAGCAGTACTTC.

The chain is built from TRBV5-4 and TRBJ2-7; 10 bases line up with TRBD2. The trim removed 2 bases at V and 5 bases at J, leaving 4 bases unmatched. The germline CDR1 and CDR2 sequences are SGHNT and YYREEE (reference sequence). This CDR3 has 14 amino acids. The CDR3 DNA sequence: TGTGCCAGCAGCTTCGGGACTAGCGAAGACGAGCAGTACTTC. Translated, it gives CASSFGTSEDEQYF.